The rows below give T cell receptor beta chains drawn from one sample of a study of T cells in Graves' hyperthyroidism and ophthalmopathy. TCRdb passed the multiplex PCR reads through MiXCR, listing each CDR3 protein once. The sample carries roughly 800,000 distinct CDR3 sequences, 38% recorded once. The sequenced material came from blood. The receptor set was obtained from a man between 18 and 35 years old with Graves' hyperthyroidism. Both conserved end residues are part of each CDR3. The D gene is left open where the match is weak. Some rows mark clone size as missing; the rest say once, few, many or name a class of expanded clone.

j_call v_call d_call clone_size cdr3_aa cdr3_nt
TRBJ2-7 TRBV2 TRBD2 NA CTSSVRTSGPYEQYF TGTACCAGCAGCGTCCGGACTAGCGGACCCTACGAGCAGTACTTC
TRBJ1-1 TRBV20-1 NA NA CSARDGPLNTEAFF TGCAGTGCTAGAGATGGGCCGTTGAACACTGAAGCTTTCTTT
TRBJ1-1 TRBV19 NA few CASKNWTEFEAFF TGTGCCAGTAAAAATTGGACAGAGTTTGAAGCTTTCTTT
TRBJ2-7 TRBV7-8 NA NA CAWSVRPQLLLEQYF TGTGCCTGGAGTGTACGGCCCCAGCTCCTACTCGAGCAGTACTTC
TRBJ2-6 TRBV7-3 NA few CASSLGLTPRSGANVLTF TGTGCCAGCAGCTTAGGCCTAACGCCACGCTCTGGGGCCAACGTCCTGACTTTC
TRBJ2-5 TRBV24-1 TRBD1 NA CATRAGTGDETQYF TGTGCCACCAGAGCCGGGACAGGGGACGAGACCCAGTACTTC
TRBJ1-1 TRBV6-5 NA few CASSYRGKGTEAFF TGTGCCAGCAGTTACCGGGGAAAGGGGACTGAAGCTTTCTTT
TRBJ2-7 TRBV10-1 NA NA CASVSVQASYEQYF TGCGCCAGCGTTTCGGTTCAGGCTTCCTACGAGCAGTACTTC
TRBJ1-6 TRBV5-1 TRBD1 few CASSLALDRGNSPLHF TGCGCCAGCAGCTTGGCCCTGGACAGGGGAAATTCACCCCTCCACTTT
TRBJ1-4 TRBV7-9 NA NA CASSLGAKTNEKLFF TGTGCCAGCAGCTTAGGGGCCAAGACTAATGAAAAACTGTTTTTT
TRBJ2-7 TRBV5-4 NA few CASSPDGATYEQYF TGTGCCAGCAGTCCGGACGGAGCTACCTACGAGCAGTACTTC
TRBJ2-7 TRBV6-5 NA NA CASSYAALYEQYF TGTGCCAGCAGTTACGCGGCCCTCTACGAGCAGTACTTC
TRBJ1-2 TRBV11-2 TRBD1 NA CASRQTGGDYGYTF TGTGCCAGCAGACAAACAGGGGGCGACTATGGCTACACCTTC
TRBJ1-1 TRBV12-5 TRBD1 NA CASGPQGAQGTEAFF TGTGCTAGTGGTCCTCAGGGGGCGCAGGGTACTGAAGCTTTCTTT
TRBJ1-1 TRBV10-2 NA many CASSESRGSTEAFF TGCGCCAGCAGTGAGTCTCGGGGCAGTACTGAAGCTTTCTTT
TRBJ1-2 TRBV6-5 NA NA CASSYHRENYGYTF TGTGCCAGCAGTTACCACAGGGAAAACTATGGCTACACCTTC
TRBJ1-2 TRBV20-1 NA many CSAVVRDYGYTF TGCAGTGCCGTTGTCAGGGACTATGGCTACACCTTC
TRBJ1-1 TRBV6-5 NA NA CASSYSGVNTEAFF TGTGCCAGCAGTTACTCGGGCGTGAACACTGAAGCTTTCTTT
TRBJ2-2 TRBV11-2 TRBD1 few CASSLTLDRGHTGELFF TGTGCCAGCAGCTTAACCCTCGACAGGGGGCACACCGGGGAGCTGTTTTTT
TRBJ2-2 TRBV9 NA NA CASSPTNTKNTGELFF TGTGCCAGCAGCCCGACCAACACTAAGAACACCGGGGAGCTGTTTTTT
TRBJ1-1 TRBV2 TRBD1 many CASSILGGGTEAFF TGTGCCAGCAGTATTTTAGGGGGCGGCACTGAAGCTTTCTTT
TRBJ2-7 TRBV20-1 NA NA CSALPDKGFYEQYF TGCAGTGCCCTACCGGACAAGGGTTTTTACGAGCAGTACTTC
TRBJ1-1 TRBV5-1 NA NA CASRPASGRRNTEAFF TGCGCCAGCAGACCCGCTTCGGGGAGGAGGAACACTGAAGCTTTCTTT
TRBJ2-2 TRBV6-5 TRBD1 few CASSSDRGWNTGELFF TGTGCCAGCAGTTCCGACAGGGGCTGGAACACCGGGGAGCTGTTTTTT
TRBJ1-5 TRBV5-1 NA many CASSLEGGSGQPQHF TGCGCCAGCAGCTTGGAAGGAGGGAGTGGTCAGCCCCAGCATTTT
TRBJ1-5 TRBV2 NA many CASSEDRGNQPQHF TGTGCCAGCAGTGAGGACCGAGGGAATCAGCCCCAGCATTTT
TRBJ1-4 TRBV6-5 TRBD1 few CASSSQDWWGSTGEEKLFF TGTGCCAGCAGTTCTCAGGACTGGTGGGGTTCCACAGGGGAGGAAAAACTGTTTTTT
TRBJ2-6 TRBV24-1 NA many CATRDSDDSGANVLTF TGTGCCACCAGGGATTCCGACGACTCTGGGGCCAACGTCCTGACTTTC
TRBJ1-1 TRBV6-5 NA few CASSYSRGGNTEAFF TGTGCCAGCAGTTACTCGCGGGGCGGCAACACTGAAGCTTTCTTT
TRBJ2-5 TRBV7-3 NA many CASSPGQEETQYF TGTGCCAGCAGCCCGGGGCAGGAAGAGACCCAGTACTTC
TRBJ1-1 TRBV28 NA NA CASRGYPGEAFF TGTGCCAGCAGGGGATATCCGGGTGAAGCTTTCTTT
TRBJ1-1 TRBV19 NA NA CASSIGGTLEAFF TGTGCCAGTAGTATCGGGGGGACGCTCGAAGCTTTCTTT
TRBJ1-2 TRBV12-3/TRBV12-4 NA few CASSLSDQGIRRGYTF TGTGCCAGCAGTCTATCAGACCAGGGAATAAGACGTGGCTACACCTTC
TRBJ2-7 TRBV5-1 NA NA CASSLSPLSLGEQYF TGTGCCAGCAGCTTGAGTCCCCTTTCCCTAGGGGAGCAGTACTTC
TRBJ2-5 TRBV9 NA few CASSEYPVGIQETQYF TGTGCCAGCAGTGAATACCCAGTGGGCATCCAAGAGACCCAGTACTTC
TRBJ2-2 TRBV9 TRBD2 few CASSVYGGAGGELFF TGTGCCAGCAGCGTATACGGGGGGGCCGGCGGGGAGCTGTTTTTT
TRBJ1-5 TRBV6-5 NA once CASSYWGGNSNQPQHF TGTGCCAGCAGTTACTGGGGGGGCAATAGCAATCAGCCCCAGCATTTT
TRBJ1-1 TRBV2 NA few CASTPGLYTEAFF TGTGCCAGCACCCCAGGGCTTTACACTGAAGCTTTCTTT
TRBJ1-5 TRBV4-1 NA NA CASSHGGRQPQHF TGCGCCAGCAGCCACGGGGGACGTCAGCCCCAGCATTTT
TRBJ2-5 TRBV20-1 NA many CSARDWERETQYF TGCAGTGCTAGAGATTGGGAGAGAGAGACCCAGTACTTC
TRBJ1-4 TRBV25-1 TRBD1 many CASSGSGTGTEKLFF TGTGCCAGCAGCGGATCCGGGACAGGGACGGAAAAACTGTTTTTT
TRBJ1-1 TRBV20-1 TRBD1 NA CSAPGTGSTEAFF TGCAGTGCCCCCGGGACAGGTAGCACTGAAGCTTTCTTT
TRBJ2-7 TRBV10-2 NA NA CASGEGYEQYF TGCGCCAGCGGAGAGGGGTACGAGCAGTACTTC
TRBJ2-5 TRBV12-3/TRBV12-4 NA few CASSHTANQETQYF TGTGCCAGCAGCCACACAGCAAACCAAGAGACCCAGTACTTC
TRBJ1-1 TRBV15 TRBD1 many CATRRPGQGPEAFF TGTGCCACCAGAAGACCGGGACAGGGCCCTGAAGCTTTCTTT